This record concerns one T cell receptor (beta chain) sequence. Its antigen is unknown. The data stem from a study of beta chain features in type 1 diabetes. The CDR3 is made up of 15 amino acids. Deletions cut 0 bases from V and 0 bases from J, with 8 bases between. The V gene's germline CDR1 is KGHSH and CDR2 LQKENI. Study outcomes and limitations: Diminished insertions and augmented deletions at VDJ junctions characterized type 1 diabetes patients.

It was via CD45RO/CCR7/CD25/CD127/CD95/CD27 that CD4+ naive, central memory, regulatory and stem cell-like memory cells were sorted. The authors reverse transcribed all of the isolated RNA, so sequencing captured expressed TCRB transcripts. The method was immunoSEQ multiplex PCR; TCRdb's version includes in-frame clones alone and lacks a portion of them. Of roughly 310,000 clones listed, more than 9.5% are singletons. Specimen: naive CD4+ T cells from blood. This TCR derives from a woman younger than 45 in good health. The rearrangement uses TRBV18 and TRBJ1-1; D is ambiguous. CDR3 nucleotide sequence: TGTGCCAGCTCACCACCGGGCCAGATGAACACTGAAGCTTTCTTT. Residues: CASSPPGQMNTEAFF.